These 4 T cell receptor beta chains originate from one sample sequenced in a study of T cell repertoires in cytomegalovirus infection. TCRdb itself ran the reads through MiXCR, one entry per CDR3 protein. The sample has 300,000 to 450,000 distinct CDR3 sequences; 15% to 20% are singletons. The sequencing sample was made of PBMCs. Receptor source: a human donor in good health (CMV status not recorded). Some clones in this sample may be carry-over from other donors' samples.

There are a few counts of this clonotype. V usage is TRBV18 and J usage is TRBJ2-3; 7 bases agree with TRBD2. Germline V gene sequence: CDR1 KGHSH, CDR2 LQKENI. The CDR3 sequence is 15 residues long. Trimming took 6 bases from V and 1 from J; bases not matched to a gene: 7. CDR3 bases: TGTGCCAGCTCGCAAGTAGCGGGCCGCACAGATACGCAGTATTTT. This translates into CASSQVAGRTDTQYF.

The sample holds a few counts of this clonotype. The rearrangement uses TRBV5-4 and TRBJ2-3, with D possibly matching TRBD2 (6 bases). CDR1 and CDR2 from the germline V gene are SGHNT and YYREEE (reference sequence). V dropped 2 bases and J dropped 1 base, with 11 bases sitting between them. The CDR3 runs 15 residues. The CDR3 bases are TGTGCCAGCAGCTTCGGGGGAGACCGCACAGATACGCAGTATTTT. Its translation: CASSFGGDRTDTQYF. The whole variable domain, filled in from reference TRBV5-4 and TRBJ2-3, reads ETGVTQSPTHLIKTRGQQVTLRCSSQSGHNTVSWYQQALGQGPQFIFQYYREEENGRGNFPPRFSGLQFPNYSSELNVNALELDDSALYLCASSFGGDRTDTQYFGPGTRLTVL.

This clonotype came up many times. CDR3 nucleotides: TGTGCCAGCAGCTCGGACAGCCACTCCTACGAGCAGTACTTC. It is translated as CASSSDSHSYEQYF. The J gene is TRBJ2-7, the V gene TRBV7-2; D possibly corresponds to TRBD1 (6 bases). CDR1 and CDR2 (germline): SGHTA, FQGNSA. The CDR3 is 14 residues long. V lost 4 bases, J lost 0 bases, and 10 bases lay in between.

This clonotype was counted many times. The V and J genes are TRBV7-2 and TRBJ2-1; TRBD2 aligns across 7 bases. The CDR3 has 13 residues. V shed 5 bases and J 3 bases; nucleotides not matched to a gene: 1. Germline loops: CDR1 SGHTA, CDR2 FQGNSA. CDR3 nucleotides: TGTGCCAGCAGCCGCGGGGGCTACAATGAGCAGTTCTTC. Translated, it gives CASSRGGYNEQFF. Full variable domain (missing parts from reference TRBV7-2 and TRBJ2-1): GAGVSQSPSNKVTEKGKDVELRCDPISGHTALYWYRQSLGQGLEFLIYFQGNSAPDKSGLPSDRFSAERTGGSVSTLTIQRTQQEDSAVYLCASSRGGYNEQFFGPGTRLTVL.